Shown below are 15 T cell receptor beta chains from a single sample sequenced in a study of OX40 agonist ivuxolimab in advanced cancers. Here immunoSEQ multiplex PCR was the method, and the copy in TCRdb shows in-frame clones only, minus some. The sample holds under 65,000 clones, less than 90% seen once. Material: CD4+ or CD8+ T cells sorted from blood, obtained in a trial of the OX40 agonist ivuxolimab. The receptors were gathered from an adult with an advanced solid tumor such as melanoma, head and neck, liver or kidney cancer.

This rearrangement joins TRBV7-2 to TRBJ2-7, with TRBD2 matching over 7 bases. The CDR3 runs 15 residues. Trimming cost V 5 bases and J 1 base; bases outside gene matches: 8. Germline lookup yields CDR1 SGHTA and CDR2 FQGNSA. In nucleotides, the CDR3 is TGTGCCAGCAGCCTCAACGGCGGGAGTTCCTACGAGCAGTACTTC. Protein sequence: CASSLNGGSSYEQYF.

The chain combines TRBV7-8 with TRBJ2-1; 9 bases are shared with TRBD1. This CDR3 region has 15 residues. V trimming: 2 bases; J trimming: 4 bases; junction bases outside the gene matches: 3. Germline loops: CDR1 SGHVS, CDR2 FQNEAQ. Written as DNA, the CDR3 is TGTGCCAGCAGCTTAAGACAGGGGGTATACAATGAGCAGTTCTTC. Its protein is CASSLRQGVYNEQFF.

This chain connects TRBV9 to TRBJ2-2; 7 nucleotides line up with TRBD1. Per the germline V gene, CDR1 is SGDLS and CDR2 is YYNGEE. Germline trimming cut 4 bases from V and 5 bases from J; bases unmatched to any gene: 5. The CDR3 length is 14 residues. DNA for the CDR3: TGTGCCAGCAGCCTGGCAGGGGGAACCGGGGAGCTGTTTTTT. This gives the protein CASSLAGGTGELFF. The whole variable domain, remainder taken from reference TRBV9 and TRBJ2-2, is DSGVTQTPKHLITATGQRVTLRCSPRSGDLSVYWYQQSLDQGLQFLIQYYNGEERAKGNILERFSAQQFPDLHSELNLSSLELGDSALYFCASSLAGGTGELFFGEGSRLTVL.

The chain combines TRBV5-8 with TRBJ1-1; D is undetermined. CDR1 SGHTS and CDR2 YDEGEE come from the germline V gene. The CDR3 has 12 amino acids. V dropped 4 bases and J dropped 11 bases, with 15 bases sitting between them. The DNA of the CDR3 is TGTGCCAGCAGCCCACCGGTGGTGTCTGCTTTCTTT. It is translated as CASSPPVVSAFF.

As for this clone: Compared with germline, one end of the junction differs, possibly owing to a read error. V and J are TRBV11-3 and TRBJ2-2; tentatively, D is TRBD2 (6 bases). Germline CDR1 SGHNT, CDR2 YENEEA. The CDR3 spans 20 residues. As DNA, the CDR3 is TGTGCCAGCACCTTAGTATCGGGAAATGGAAACGGGGGTCTGAGAGGGGAGCTGTTTTTT. It yields the protein CASTLVSGNGNGGLRGELFF.

V gene TRBV30 combines with J gene TRBJ2-3, with D unclear. The CDR3 sequence is 11 residues long. Trimming removed 0 bases from V and 6 bases from J, with 4 bases in between. Germline lookup yields CDR1 GTSNPN and CDR2 SVGIG (reference sequence). The CDR3 sequence: CAWSVGDTQYF. Written as DNA, the CDR3 is TGTGCCTGGAGTGTGGGGGATACGCAGTATTTT.

The rearrangement joins TRBV7-6 to TRBJ2-1; D not certain. This CDR3 is 13 amino acids long. Trimming removed 0 bases from V and 5 bases from J, with 5 bases in between. Germline V CDR1 and CDR2: SGHVS, FNYEAQ. The CDR3 spells CASSLAPDNEQFF. The CDR3 nucleotides are TGTGCCAGCAGCTTAGCGCCGGACAATGAGCAGTTCTTC.

The chain links TRBV13 to TRBJ1-2; no reliable D call. The V gene lost 1 base and the J gene lost 2 bases, with 5 bases spanning the gap. The CDR3 loop spans 13 amino acids. The germline gives CDR1 PRHDT, CDR2 FYEKMQ (reference sequence). The CDR3: CASSLDLNYGYTF. CDR3 nucleotides: TGTGCCAGCAGCTTAGATTTGAACTATGGCTACACCTTC.

The V gene is TRBV29-1, the J gene TRBJ2-7, with TRBD2 matching over 10 bases. Per germline, CDR1 SQVTM and CDR2 ANQGSEA. The V and J ends lost 5 bases and 7 bases, in that order; junction bases with no gene match: 5. CDR3 length: 12 amino acids. The CDR3 protein is CSVLAGGWEQYF. CDR3 sequence (DNA): TGCAGCGTTTTAGCGGGAGGTTGGGAGCAGTACTTC.

The rearrangement joins TRBV28 to TRBJ2-1; 11 nucleotides match TRBD2. Germline CDR1 MDHEN, CDR2 SYDVKM. V trimming: 9 bases; J trimming: 2 bases; junction bases outside the gene matches: 18. The CDR3 extends over 19 amino acids. The CDR3 nucleotides are TGTGCCAGTATTGATGACAGGGGATGGACTAGCGGGCCCTACAATGAGCAGTTCTTC. It codes for CASIDDRGWTSGPYNEQFF.

CDR3 in amino acids: CASRGSSGRGGEQFF. CDR3 sequence (DNA): TGTGCCAGCAGAGGCTCTAGCGGGAGGGGGGGTGAGCAGTTCTTC. The chain carries TRBV2 and TRBJ2-1, with TRBD2 identical over 12 bases. The CDR3 length is 15 residues. Germline loops: CDR1 SNHLY, CDR2 FYNNEI. The V and J ends lost 6 bases and 9 bases, in that order; junction bases with no gene match: 9.

The rearrangement links TRBV7-9 to TRBJ2-1; 9 bases line up with TRBD2. CDR3 size: 15 residues. Trimming cost V 4 bases and J 7 bases; bases outside gene matches: 8. Germline V CDR1 and CDR2: SEHNR, FQNEAQ (reference sequence). CDR3 region: CASSYDRLAVNEQFF. CDR3 nucleotide sequence: TGTGCCAGCAGCTACGACCGACTAGCGGTGAATGAGCAGTTCTTC.

On this clone: The junction does not match germline at one end; this may be a read error. The chain recombines TRBV27 with TRBJ2-5, with D tentatively TRBD2 (6 bases). The CDR3 sequence is 14 residues long. Germline-derived CDR1 and CDR2 are MNHEY and SMNVEV (reference sequence). CDR3 sequence (DNA): TGTGCCAGCAGTTCCTGGACTACTCAAGAGGCCCAGTACTTC. Amino acids: CASSSWTTQEAQYF.

This clone was seen a few times. This chain connects TRBV5-1 to TRBJ1-5; 7 bases agree with TRBD1. This CDR3 has 15 residues. CDR1 is SGHRS, CDR2 YFSETQ, per germline. Trimming removed 0 bases from V and 2 bases from J; junction bases left unmatched: 2. CDR3 in amino acids: CASSLAGGGNQPQHF. Here the CDR3 DNA reads TGCGCCAGCAGCTTGGCAGGGGGTGGCAATCAGCCCCAGCATTTT.

The chain has TRBV7-3 and TRBJ2-1, with TRBD2 matching 11 bases. Germline V gene data show CDR1 as SGHTA and CDR2 as FQGTGA. This CDR3 has 15 residues. The V and J ends lost 3 bases and 5 bases, in that order; junction bases with no gene match: 3. DNA for the CDR3: TGTGCCAGCAGCTTCGGGACTAGCGGAAACAATGAGCAGTTCTTC. Translating gives CASSFGTSGNNEQFF.